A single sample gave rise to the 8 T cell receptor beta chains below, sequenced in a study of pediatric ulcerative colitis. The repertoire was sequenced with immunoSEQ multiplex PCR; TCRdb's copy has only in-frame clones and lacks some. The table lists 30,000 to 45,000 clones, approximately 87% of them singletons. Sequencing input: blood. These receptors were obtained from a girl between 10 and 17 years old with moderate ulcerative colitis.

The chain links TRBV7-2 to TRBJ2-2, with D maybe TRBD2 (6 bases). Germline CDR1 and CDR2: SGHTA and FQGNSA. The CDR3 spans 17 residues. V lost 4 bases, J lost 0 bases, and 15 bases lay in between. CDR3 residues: CASSSDPPGANTGELFF. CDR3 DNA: TGTGCCAGCAGCTCAGACCCCCCGGGGGCGAACACCGGGGAGCTGTTTTTT. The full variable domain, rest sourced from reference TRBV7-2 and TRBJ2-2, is GAGVSQSPSNKVTEKGKDVELRCDPISGHTALYWYRQSLGQGLEFLIYFQGNSAPDKSGLPSDRFSAERTGGSVSTLTIQRTQQEDSAVYLCASSSDPPGANTGELFFGEGSRLTVL.

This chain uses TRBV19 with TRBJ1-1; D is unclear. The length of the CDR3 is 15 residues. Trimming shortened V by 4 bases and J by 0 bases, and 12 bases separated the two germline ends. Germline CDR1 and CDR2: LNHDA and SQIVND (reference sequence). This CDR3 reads CASSTPAIMNTEAFF. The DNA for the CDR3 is TGTGCCAGTAGTACTCCTGCCATTATGAACACTGAAGCTTTCTTT.

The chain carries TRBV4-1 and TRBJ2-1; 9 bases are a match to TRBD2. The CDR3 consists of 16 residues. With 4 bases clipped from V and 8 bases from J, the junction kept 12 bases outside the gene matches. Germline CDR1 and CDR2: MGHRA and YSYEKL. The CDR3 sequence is CASSRRLADRRDEQFF. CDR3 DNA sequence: TGCGCCAGCAGCCGCCGACTAGCGGACAGGCGGGATGAGCAGTTCTTC.

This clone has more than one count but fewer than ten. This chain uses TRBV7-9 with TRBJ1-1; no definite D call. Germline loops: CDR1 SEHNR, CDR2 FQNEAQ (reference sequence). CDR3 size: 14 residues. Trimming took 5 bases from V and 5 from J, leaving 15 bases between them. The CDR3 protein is CASSPTRGITEAFF. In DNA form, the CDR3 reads TGTGCCAGCAGCCCAACGCGGGGAATAACTGAAGCTTTCTTT.

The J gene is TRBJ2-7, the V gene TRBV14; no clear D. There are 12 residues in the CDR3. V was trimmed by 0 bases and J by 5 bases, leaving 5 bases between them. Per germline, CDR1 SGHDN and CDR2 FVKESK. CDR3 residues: CASSQDWDEQYF. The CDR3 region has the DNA TGTGCCAGCAGCCAAGATTGGGACGAGCAGTACTTC.

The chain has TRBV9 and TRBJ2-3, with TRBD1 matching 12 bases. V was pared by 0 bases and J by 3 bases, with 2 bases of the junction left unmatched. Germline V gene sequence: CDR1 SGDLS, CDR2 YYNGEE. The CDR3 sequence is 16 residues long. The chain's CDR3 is CASSVGDRGLTDTQYF. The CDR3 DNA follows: TGTGCCAGCAGCGTAGGGGACAGGGGGCTGACAGATACGCAGTATTTT. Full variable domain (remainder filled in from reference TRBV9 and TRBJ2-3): DSGVTQTPKHLITATGQRVTLRCSPRSGDLSVYWYQQSLDQGLQFLIQYYNGEERAKGNILERFSAQQFPDLHSELNLSSLELGDSALYFCASSVGDRGLTDTQYFGPGTRLTVL.

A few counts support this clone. DNA for the CDR3: TGTGCCAGCAGTTTGCTAAAGGGGGATACGCAGTATTTT. It translates to CASSLLKGDTQYF. V usage is TRBV28 and J usage is TRBJ2-3; D may be TRBD1 (5 bases). Germline CDR1 and CDR2: MDHEN and SYDVKM. Trimming removed 3 bases from V and 6 bases from J, with 10 bases in between. The CDR3 runs to 13 residues.

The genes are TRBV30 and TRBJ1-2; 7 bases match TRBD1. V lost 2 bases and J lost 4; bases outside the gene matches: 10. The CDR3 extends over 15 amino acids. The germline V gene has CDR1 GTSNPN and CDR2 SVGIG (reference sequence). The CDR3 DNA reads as TGTGCCTGGAGTCCTTCGAGCTGGGACAGCTATGGCTACACCTTC. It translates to CAWSPSSWDSYGYTF.